This T cell receptor (beta chain) was sequenced in a study of T-cell memory formation after mild COVID-19. General study points: In second-wave clones peaking day 37, SARS-CoV-2 specificity remained unconfirmed.

This clonotype was counted between two and nine times. What it binds is unknown. TCRdb itself ran the 5' RACE reads through MiXCR, one entry per CDR3 protein. The data hold about 600,000 distinct CDR3 sequences, with 20% to 25% observed a single time. Germline lookup yields CDR1 GTSNPN and CDR2 SVGIG (reference sequence). The V end was cut by 3 bases, the J end by 2 bases, with 16 bases between. There are 15 residues in the CDR3. This TCR derives from an adult woman who had mild COVID-19 (a few samples of this study predate the infection). Cell type and time point are not known. The chain combines TRBV30 with TRBJ1-2; D may be TRBD1 (5 bases). Sequencing input: PBMCs or a T cell subset sorted from them (not recorded which). This CDR3 is CAWSDRREVNYGYTF. The CDR3 nucleotides are TGTGCCTGGAGCGATCGCAGGGAAGTCAACTATGGCTACACCTTC.